This TCR beta chain was found in a study of blood T cells in healthy people across ages (dated by TCRdb to 2013 to 2016). About the investigation overall: In model experiments, template switching captured about one uniquely barcoded TCR beta cDNA molecule for every two T cells. Using deep sequencing normalized with unique cDNA molecular identifiers, the study measured how TCR beta repertoire diversity changes with age. The study analyzed two additional independent replicas of 1 million unique cDNA reads from the same blood draw for two donors, one aged 18 to 29 and one aged 80 or older. The donors were split into four age groups: young (average approximately 16 years), middle-aged (about 40), aged (more than 60) and long-lived (over 80). To avoid experimental bias, donors of different ages were spread randomly across the sequencing lanes. Results the study describes overall, beyond this receptor: Since profiling was done on bulk unsorted PBMCs, naive and antigen-experienced compartments could not be conclusively compared. Compared with the aged group, more naive CD4+ T cells, fewer expanded clones and increased TCR diversity were shown by the long-lived group, suggesting age selection. Because the CMV infection status of the donors was unknown, age-related changes in expanded clonotypes may potentially have been confounded. There was a strong correlation between observed TCR beta diversity and the percentage of naive T cells measured by flow cytometry. Total diversity estimates from one million sequenced T cells were considered lower bounds and underestimates. Observed TCR beta diversity per million T cells fell roughly linearly with age, and a significant reduction was already apparent by age approximately 41.

V trim: 5 bases; J trim: 6 bases; unmatched bases: 10. From the cysteine through the phenylalanine, the CDR3 covers 16 amino acids. Only the CDR3 DNA is retained, 48 bases long and in frame from the first base. CDR1 SEHNR and CDR2 FQNEAQ were looked up in the germline V gene (reference sequence). Regarding this clonotype: Its antigen is not yet known. Per-base quality was not reported, and no clone a single base away is much larger than it.

Systemically healthy Caucasian individuals from Russia, 39 in total and aged about 6 to 95 years, were included as donors. Approximately 9 milliliters of peripheral blood were collected from each donor into EDTA-treated Vacutainer tubes. PBMCs were isolated by Ficoll-Paque density-gradient centrifugation, with at least 7 million obtained per sample. Total RNA, at least 6 micrograms per sample, was extracted from PBMCs with Trizol reagent. The percentages of naive CD45RAhigh/CD27high T cells were determined by flow cytometry on a PBMC aliquot from every donor. Receptor amplification or capture employed 5' RACE. TCRdb records Illumina HiSeq 2500 as the sequencer. A second PCR of roughly 6 to 11 cycles was run with a J-beta primer mix and a sample-barcoded 5' primer. A template-switch 5' adaptor carrying 12 random nucleotides introduced a unique molecular identifier onto each TCR beta cDNA molecule. Each sample yielded at least 3 million CDR3-containing paired-end reads. All of the RNA was converted into first-strand cDNA using the Mint cDNA synthesis kit, with a TRBC-specific oligonucleotide serving as the primer. All cDNA was treated with uracil-DNA glycosylase and then went through a first 18-cycle PCR with the universal primers M1SS and BC2_uni_R. In the paper's pipeline: Normalization of each sample was performed by random selection of 1 million high-quality reads, each carrying a distinct molecular identifier. Reads sharing molecular identifiers were discarded rather than binned into consensus sequences. MiTCR, set to a Q25 quality threshold and the strictest error-elimination algorithm, was used for CDR3 identification, clonotype clustering and error correction. A nonparametric unseen species model with Euler transformation was used to estimate lower-bound total TCR beta diversity. The public reads were quality trimmed at Q25 with fastp and then assembled into clones with MiXCR by TCRdb, keeping productive beta chains. Every entry covers one CDR3 protein and lists the most common genes and DNA from its rows. For this entry, the V and J calls and clone size follow TCRdb and not the study's own pipeline. The sample includes hundreds of thousands of distinct CDR3 sequences, with about 21% observed a single time. In total, the top ten clones hold roughly 3.6% of the sample.

The sequence derives from a man aged 70 or older in good health. The rearranged segments are TRBV7-9 and TRBJ2-2; TRBD2 aligns with 9 central bases. What was sequenced was blood. The nucleotide sequence reads as follows: TGTGCCAGCAGCCCAGATTTAGCGGGAGTCCCCGGGGAGCTGTTTTTT. It codes for CASSPDLAGVPGELFF.